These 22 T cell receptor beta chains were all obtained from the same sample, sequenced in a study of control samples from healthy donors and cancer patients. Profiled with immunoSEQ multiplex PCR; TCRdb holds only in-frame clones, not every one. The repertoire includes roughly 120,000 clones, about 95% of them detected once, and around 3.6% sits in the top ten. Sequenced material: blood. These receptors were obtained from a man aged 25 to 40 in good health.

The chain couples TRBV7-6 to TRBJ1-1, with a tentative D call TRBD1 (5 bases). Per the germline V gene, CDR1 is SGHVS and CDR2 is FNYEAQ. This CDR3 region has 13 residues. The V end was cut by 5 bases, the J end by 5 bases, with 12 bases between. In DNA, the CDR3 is TGTGCCAGCAGCCTGGGGGGAGGTACTGAAGCTTTCTTT. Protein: CASSLGGGTEAFF.

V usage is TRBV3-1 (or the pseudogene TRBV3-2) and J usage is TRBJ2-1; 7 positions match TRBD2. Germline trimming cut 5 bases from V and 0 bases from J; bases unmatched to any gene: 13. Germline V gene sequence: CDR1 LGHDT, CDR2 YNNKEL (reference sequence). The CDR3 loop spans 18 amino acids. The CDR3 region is CASSAPLGGGSSYNEQFF. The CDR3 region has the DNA TGTGCCAGCAGCGCCCCTCTTGGGGGGGGGAGCTCCTACAATGAGCAGTTCTTC.

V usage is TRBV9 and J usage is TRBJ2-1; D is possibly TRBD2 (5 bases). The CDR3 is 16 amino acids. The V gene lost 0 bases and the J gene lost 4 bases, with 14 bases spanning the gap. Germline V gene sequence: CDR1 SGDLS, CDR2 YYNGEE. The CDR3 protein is CASSVGEGPAYNEQFF. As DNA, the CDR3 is TGTGCCAGCAGCGTAGGTGAGGGCCCGGCGTACAATGAGCAGTTCTTC.

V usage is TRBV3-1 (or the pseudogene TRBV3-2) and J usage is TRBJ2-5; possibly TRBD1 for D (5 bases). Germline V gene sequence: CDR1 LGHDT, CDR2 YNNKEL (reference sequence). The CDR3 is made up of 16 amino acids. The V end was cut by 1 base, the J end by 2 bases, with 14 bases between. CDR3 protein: CASSQVVREWQETQYF. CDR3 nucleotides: TGTGCCAGCAGCCAAGTTGTCAGGGAATGGCAAGAGACCCAGTACTTC.

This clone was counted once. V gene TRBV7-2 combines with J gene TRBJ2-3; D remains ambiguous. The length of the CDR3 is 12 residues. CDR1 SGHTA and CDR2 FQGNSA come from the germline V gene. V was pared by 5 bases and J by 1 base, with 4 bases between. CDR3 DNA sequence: TGTGCCAGCAGCGCTCGCACAGATACGCAGTATTTT. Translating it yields CASSARTDTQYF.

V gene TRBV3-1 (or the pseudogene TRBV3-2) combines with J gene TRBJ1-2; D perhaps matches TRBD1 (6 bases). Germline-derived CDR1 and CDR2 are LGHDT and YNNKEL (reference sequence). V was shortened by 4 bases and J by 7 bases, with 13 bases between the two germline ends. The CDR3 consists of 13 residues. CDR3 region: CASSPPQGFGYTF. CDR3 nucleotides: TGTGCCAGCAGCCCCCCTCAGGGGTTTGGCTACACCTTC.

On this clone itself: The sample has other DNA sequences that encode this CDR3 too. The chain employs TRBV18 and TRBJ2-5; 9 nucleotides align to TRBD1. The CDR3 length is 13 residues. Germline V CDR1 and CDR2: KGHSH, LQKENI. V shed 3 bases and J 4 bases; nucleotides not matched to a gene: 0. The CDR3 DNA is TGTGCCAGCTCACCGGGACAGGGAGAGACCCAGTACTTC. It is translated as CASSPGQGETQYF.

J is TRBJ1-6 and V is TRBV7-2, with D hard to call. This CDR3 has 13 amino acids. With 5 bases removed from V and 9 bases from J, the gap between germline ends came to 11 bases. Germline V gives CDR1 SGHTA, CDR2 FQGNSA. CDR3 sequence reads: CASSPTPRSPLHF. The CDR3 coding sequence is TGTGCCAGCAGCCCGACGCCGCGTTCACCCCTCCACTTT.

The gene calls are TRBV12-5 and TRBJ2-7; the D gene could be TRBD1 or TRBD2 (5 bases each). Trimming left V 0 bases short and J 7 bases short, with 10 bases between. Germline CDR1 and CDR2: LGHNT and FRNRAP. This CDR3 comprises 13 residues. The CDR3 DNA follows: TGTGCTAGTGGTTTGGTAGTGGGGGAGGAGCAGTACTTC. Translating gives CASGLVVGEEQYF.

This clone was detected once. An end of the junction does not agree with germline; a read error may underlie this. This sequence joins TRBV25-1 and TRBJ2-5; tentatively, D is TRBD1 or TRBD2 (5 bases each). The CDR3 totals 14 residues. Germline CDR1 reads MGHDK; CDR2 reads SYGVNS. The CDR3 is CASSGLRGQKTQYF. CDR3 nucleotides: TGTGCCAGCAGTGGCCTGAGGGGCCAAAAGACCCAGTACTTC.

CDR3 residues: CAWSVRGRGNQPQHF. The CDR3 DNA reads as TGTGCCTGGAGTGTACGGGGGCGGGGGAATCAGCCCCAGCATTTT. The chain employs TRBV30 and TRBJ1-5, with D possibly matching TRBD1 (6 bases). The CDR3 extends over 15 amino acids. The germline V and J ends were trimmed by 0 bases and 4 bases, with 13 bases remaining between them. CDR1 is GTSNPN and CDR2 is SVGIG in the germline V gene (reference sequence).

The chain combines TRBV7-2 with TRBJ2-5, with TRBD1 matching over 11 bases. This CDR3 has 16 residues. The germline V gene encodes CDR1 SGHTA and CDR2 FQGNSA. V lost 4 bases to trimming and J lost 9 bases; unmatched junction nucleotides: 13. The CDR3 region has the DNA TGTGCCAGCAGCTCCACTCGGACAGGGGGCGAACAGGCCCAGTACTTC. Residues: CASSSTRTGGEQAQYF. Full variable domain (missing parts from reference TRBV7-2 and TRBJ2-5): GAGVSQSPSNKVTEKGKDVELRCDPISGHTALYWYRQSLGQGLEFLIYFQGNSAPDKSGLPSDRFSAERTGGSVSTLTIQRTQQEDSAVYLCASSSTRTGGEQAQYFGPGTRLLVL.

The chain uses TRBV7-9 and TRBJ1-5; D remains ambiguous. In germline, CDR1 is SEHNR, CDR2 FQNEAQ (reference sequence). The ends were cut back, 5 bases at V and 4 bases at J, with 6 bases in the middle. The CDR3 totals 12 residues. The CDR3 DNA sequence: TGTGCCAGCAGCACCGGGAATCAGCCCCAGCATTTT. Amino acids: CASSTGNQPQHF.

CDR3 DNA sequence: TGTGCCAGCAGCCTTGGGCACCCGAGGGACACCATATATTTT. Protein: CASSLGHPRDTIYF. The rearrangement uses TRBV7-9 and TRBJ1-3; D call uncertain. The length of the CDR3 is 14 residues. Germline V CDR1 and CDR2: SEHNR, FQNEAQ (reference sequence). Trimming removed 5 bases from V and 8 bases from J, with 16 bases in between.

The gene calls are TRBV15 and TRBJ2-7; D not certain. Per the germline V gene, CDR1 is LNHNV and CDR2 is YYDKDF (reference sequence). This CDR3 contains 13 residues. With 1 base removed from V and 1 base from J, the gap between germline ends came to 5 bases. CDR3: CATSRAGSYEQYF. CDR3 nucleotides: TGTGCCACCAGCAGAGCTGGATCCTACGAGCAGTACTTC.

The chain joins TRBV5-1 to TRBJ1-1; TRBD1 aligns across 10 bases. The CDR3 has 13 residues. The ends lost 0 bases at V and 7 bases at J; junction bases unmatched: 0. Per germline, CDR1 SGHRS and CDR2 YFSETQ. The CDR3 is CASSLGDRGEAFF. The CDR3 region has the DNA TGCGCCAGCAGCTTGGGGGACAGGGGTGAAGCTTTCTTT.

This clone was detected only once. CDR3 sequence: CASSLQGEQYF. The CDR3 DNA reads as TGTGCCAGCAGTCTCCAGGGGGAGCAGTACTTC. The chain couples TRBV6-6 to TRBJ2-7, with a weak D call TRBD1 (6 bases). Looked up from germline, CDR1 is MNHNY and CDR2 is SVGAGI (reference sequence). The CDR3 has 11 residues. V shed 5 bases and J shed 7 bases, with 9 bases lying between them.

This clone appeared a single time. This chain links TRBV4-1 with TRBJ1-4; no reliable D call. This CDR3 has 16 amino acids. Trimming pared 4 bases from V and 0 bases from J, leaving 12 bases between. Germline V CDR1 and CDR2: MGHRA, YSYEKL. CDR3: CASSLAEGATNEKLFF. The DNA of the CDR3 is TGCGCCAGCAGCCTTGCCGAAGGTGCAACTAATGAAAAACTGTTTTTT.

The CDR3 nucleotides read TGTGCCAGCAGCCCCCGCCCCCCAGACTACTACGAGCAGTACTTC. Translation gives CASSPRPPDYYEQYF. The V call is TRBV6-6, the J call TRBJ2-7; D perhaps matches TRBD2 (5 bases). This CDR3 comprises 15 residues. V was cut by 6 bases and J by 3 bases, with 18 bases left in between. Germline-derived CDR1 and CDR2 are MNHNY and SVGAGI (reference sequence).

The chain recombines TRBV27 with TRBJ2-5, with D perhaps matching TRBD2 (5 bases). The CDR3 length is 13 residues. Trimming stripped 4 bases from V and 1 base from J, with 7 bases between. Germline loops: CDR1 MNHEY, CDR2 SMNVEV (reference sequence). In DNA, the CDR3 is TGTGCCAGCAGTTATACTAGCCAAGAGACCCAGTACTTC. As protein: CASSYTSQETQYF.

The CDR3 sequence is CASNQGQGGFSPLHF. The CDR3 DNA reads TGTGCCAGTAACCAGGGACAGGGGGGTTTTTCACCCCTCCACTTT. The genes are TRBV19 and TRBJ1-6; 11 bases map to TRBD1. Germline CDR1 reads LNHDA; CDR2 reads SQIVND (reference sequence). The V gene end was trimmed by 7 bases and the J gene end by 9 bases; junction bases not matched to a gene: 8. CDR3 length: 15 residues.

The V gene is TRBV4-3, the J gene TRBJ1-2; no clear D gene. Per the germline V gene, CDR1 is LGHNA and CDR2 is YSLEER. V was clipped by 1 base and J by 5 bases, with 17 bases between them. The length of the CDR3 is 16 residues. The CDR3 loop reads CASSQGIQTKPYGYTF. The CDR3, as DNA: TGCGCCAGCAGCCAAGGGATCCAAACAAAACCATATGGCTACACCTTC.